This T cell receptor (beta chain) was recorded in a study of T cell responses to AZD1222 COVID-19 vaccine. The study, taken as a whole, reports: Repertoires were sampled only after the peak T cell response. Spike-wide coverage was observed for vaccine-associated CD4 TCRs, with dominant responses at 160-218 and 743-854. Just a handful of people given AZD1222 tested seropositive at baseline. Unmutated variant regions are reportedly the target of nearly half of TCRs that are spike-specific.

The protocol was immunoSEQ multiplex PCR, while the TCRdb copy is restricted to in-frame clones and leaves out a portion. The data contain around 150,000 clones, roughly 90% of them singletons. As concerns this clone: The target antigen is unknown. This specimen includes other DNA sequences encoding the same CDR3.

Looked up from germline, CDR1 is MDHEN and CDR2 is SYDVKM. This CDR3 has 13 residues. The J segment lost 5 bases and the V segment lost 5 bases, leaving 3 bases of the junction unmatched. Material: peripheral blood, obtained on day 0 of AZD1222 vaccination. This chain links TRBV28 with TRBJ1-2; 9 bases match TRBD1. The receptor was isolated from an adult in good health. The CDR3 DNA sequence: TGTGCCAGCAGTCCAGGGACAGGGTATGGCTACACCTTC. It translates to CASSPGTGYGYTF.